This T cell receptor beta chain was sequenced during a study of monozygotic twins with inflammatory bowel disease. Study-level findings and limits: Healthy co-twins exceeded IBD patients in TCRbeta diversity as measured by inverse Simpson.

TCRdb re-called the 5' RACE reads; one entry per CDR3 protein, DNA not given. In all, the sample yields under 200,000 distinct CDR3 sequences. Regarding this clonotype: What it binds is not known.

After skipping T cell sorting, the authors isolated total RNA from whole blood. This CDR3 has 14 residues. Germline lookup yields CDR1 KGHSH and CDR2 LQKENI. This sequence originates from a human donor with ulcerative colitis or Crohn's disease, or a healthy co-twin of an affected twin (not recorded which). Sequencing was performed on blood. This chain links TRBV18 with TRBJ2-2; TCRdb reports TRBD1, a call that lacks DNA to check it against. The CDR3: CASSPPGETGELFF.